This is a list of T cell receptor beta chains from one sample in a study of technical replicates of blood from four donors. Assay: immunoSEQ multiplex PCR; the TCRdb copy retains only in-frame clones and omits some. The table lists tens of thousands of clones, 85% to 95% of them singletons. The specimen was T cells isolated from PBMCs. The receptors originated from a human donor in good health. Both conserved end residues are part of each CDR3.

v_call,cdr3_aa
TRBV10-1,CASSYEISSPYEQYF
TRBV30,CAWGTGNTEAFF
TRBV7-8,CASCLARANEQFF
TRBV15,CATSRVREGTYEQYF
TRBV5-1,CASSWGPLAGGGNEQFF
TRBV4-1,CASSQVLNEQFF
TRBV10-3,CAISSGTSGVYNEQFF
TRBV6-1,CASSTITGGDYGYTF
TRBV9,CASSVVAATEETQYF
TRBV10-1,CATGWGGLSQTQYF
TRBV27,CASSLNSPATNEKLFF
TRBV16,CASSQSGGSVEKLFF
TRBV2,CASSDGQEGVYEQYF
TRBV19,CASSPGRGSYNEQFF
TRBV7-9,CASSPPPGGKEKLFF
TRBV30,CAWSVPRTGRYEQYF
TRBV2,CASSAVGQGLQPQHF
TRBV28,CASSLKGAANEKLFF
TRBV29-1,CSVSRVVHTEAFF
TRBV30,CAWRLGLGAFF
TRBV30,CAWSVRGIAYEQYF
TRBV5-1,CASSIRTGYNEQFF
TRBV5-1,CASSWTSGAYEQYF
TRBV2,CAGWTGTNYGYTF
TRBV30,CAWSVRVSDTQYF
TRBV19,CASSPYQGGNEQFF
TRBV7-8,CASSPRTGGGYTF
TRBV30,CAWSVPRDEQYF
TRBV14,CASSPLGLAATDTQYF
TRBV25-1,CASSEPLASTGELFF
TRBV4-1,CASSQGRTSGPRNTIYF
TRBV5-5,CASSFSGGQGNSPLHF
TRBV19,CASKGRGQVVDIQYF
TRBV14,CASRATSGRLTDTQYF
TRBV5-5,CASSSGSYTEAFF
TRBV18,CASSPGQQLYRDYGYTF
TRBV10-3,CAIRSDSTNEKLFF
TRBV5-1,CASSFGDRDWVDYTF
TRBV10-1,CASSEGAGGYNEQFF
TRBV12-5,CASGSTTGIYGYTF
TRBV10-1,CASSDYGGSYEQYF
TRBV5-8,CASSAGARMNTEAFF
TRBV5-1,CASSLAEGRVNSPLHF
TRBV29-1,CSWGGGDLTGELFF
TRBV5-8,CASSQDQGQPQHF
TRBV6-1,CASRLWGGVGETQYF
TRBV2,CASGPRDRVDTQYF
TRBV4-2,CASSQTGAPTDTQYF
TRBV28,CASSLSRWGTGDEKLFF
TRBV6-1,CASWGQGEKLFF
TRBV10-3,CAIRRGLNRDTDTQYF
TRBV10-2,CASRAAGLSYNEQFF
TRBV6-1,CASSEVGGGSYNEQFF
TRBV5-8,CASSPSTTAGQPQHF
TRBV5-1,CASSSLPTSPLHF
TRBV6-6,CASSPNTGELFF
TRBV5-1,CASSLSGMDEQFF
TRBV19,CASSMGQDTQASRGQFF
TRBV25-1,CASSFTSGSHEQFF
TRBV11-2,CASSLALGGSVDEQYF